This TCR beta chain was captured by sequencing in a study of blood T cells in healthy people across ages. The study, taken as a whole, reports: TCR beta diversity per million T cells fell roughly linearly with age.

Together with a sample-barcoded 5' primer, a J-beta primer mix was included in a second PCR lasting about 6 to 11 cycles. At least 2.5 million CDR3-containing paired-end reads were obtained per sample. TCRdb re-called the 5' RACE reads through MiXCR, storing one row per CDR3 protein. This sample carries 1.5 million to 2 million distinct CDR3 sequences, roughly 50% of them seen once, and the ten largest clones take around 2.1%. A remark on this clonotype: The antigen remains unidentified.

The V gene end was trimmed by 7 bases and the J gene end by 2 bases; junction bases not matched to a gene: 6. CDR1 and CDR2 (germline): SGDLS, YYNGEE. This CDR3 comprises 14 residues. This TCR was recovered from a woman aged 40 to 50 in good health. The sequencing input was blood. The chain has TRBV9 and TRBJ2-7, with 10 bases identical to TRBD2. DNA for the CDR3: TGTGCCAGCGCAGCCACTAGCGGGGCCTACGAGCAGTACTTC. It codes for CASAATSGAYEQYF.